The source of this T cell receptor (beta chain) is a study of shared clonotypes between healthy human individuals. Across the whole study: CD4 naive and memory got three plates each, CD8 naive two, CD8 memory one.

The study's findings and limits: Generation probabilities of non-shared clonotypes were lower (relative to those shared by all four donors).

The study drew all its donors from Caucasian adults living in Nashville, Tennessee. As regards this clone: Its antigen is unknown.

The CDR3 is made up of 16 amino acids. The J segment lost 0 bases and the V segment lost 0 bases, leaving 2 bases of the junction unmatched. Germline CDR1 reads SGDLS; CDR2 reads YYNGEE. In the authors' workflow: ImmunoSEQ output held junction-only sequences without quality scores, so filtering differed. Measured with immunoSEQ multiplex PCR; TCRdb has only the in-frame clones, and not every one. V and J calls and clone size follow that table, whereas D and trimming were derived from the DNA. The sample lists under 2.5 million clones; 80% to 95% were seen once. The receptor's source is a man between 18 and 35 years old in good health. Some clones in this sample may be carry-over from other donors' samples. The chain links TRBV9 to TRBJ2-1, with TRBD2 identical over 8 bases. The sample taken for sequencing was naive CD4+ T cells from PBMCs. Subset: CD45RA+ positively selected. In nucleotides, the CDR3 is TGTGCCAGCAGCGTAGTGGCGGGAGGCTCCTACAATGAGCAGTTCTTC. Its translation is CASSVVAGGSYNEQFF.